This T cell receptor (beta chain) was observed in a study of cytomegalovirus exposure and HLA in healthy donors. The PCR contained 60 Vbeta and 13 Jbeta primers. Assay used: immunoSEQ multiplex PCR; TCRdb lists only in-frame clones, some missing. The sample contains 170,000 or so clones, about 78% of which appear only once. V was pared by 7 bases and J by 1 base, with 8 bases of the junction left unmatched. The CDR3 covers 15 residues. Germline CDR1 reads MNHNS; CDR2 reads SASEGT. Sequenced material: PBMCs. The rearrangement uses TRBV6-1 and TRBJ2-5; TRBD1 matches at 8 bases. This clonotype was obtained from a woman aged 45-59 years in good health and CMV-seropositive. The CDR3 reads CASKPGQVLQETQYF. CDR3 nucleotides: TGTGCCAGCAAACCGGGACAGGTTCTCCAAGAGACCCAGTACTTC.